A selection of T cell receptor beta chains follows, all from one sample in a study of cytomegalovirus exposure and HLA in healthy donors. TCRdb keeps only in-frame clones here, not all; method: immunoSEQ multiplex PCR. The sample lists about 140,000 clones, over 60% seen once, with roughly 1.2% in the top ten. Material for sequencing was PBMCs. These receptors were collected from a male donor in good health and CMV-seropositive. CDR3s include the opening cysteine and the closing phenylalanine or tryptophan. A D gene is named only where the DNA matches it firmly. Rows give clone size only sometimes, using once, few, many, or a class for an expanded clone.

V gene	J gene	clone size	D gene	CDR3 DNA	CDR3 protein
TRBV6-6	TRBJ2-7	.	.	TGTGCCAGCAGCCACTCGCGGGGCGGACTCCCCCTACCGCAGTACTTC	CASSHSRGGLPLPQYF
TRBV6-6	TRBJ1-2	.	TRBD1	TGTGCCAGCAGAAAACCGGGACAGGATAACTATGGCTACACCTTC	CASRKPGQDNYGYTF
TRBV11-1	TRBJ1-6	.	.	TGTGCCAGCAGCCCAACCGGGATCCCCGATAATTCACCCCTCCACTTT	CASSPTGIPDNSPLHF
TRBV6-1	TRBJ1-5	few	.	TGTGCCAGCAGTGAAGCGGGAGGGGATCAGCCCCAGCATTTT	CASSEAGGDQPQHF
TRBV7-2	TRBJ2-1	.	.	TGTGCCAGCAGCCTACGCCCCCGGGACAATAACAATGAGCAGTTCTTC	CASSLRPRDNNNEQFF
TRBV7-2	TRBJ2-3	.	.	TGTGCCAGCAGCTTAGTAAACGCCGCAGGATCAGATACGCAGTATTTT	CASSLVNAAGSDTQYF
TRBV27	TRBJ1-2	.	TRBD1	TGTGCCAGCAGTTTATTTGGGAGGACAGGGGTGGGGGAAGATGGCTACACCTTC	CASSLFGRTGVGEDGYTF
TRBV9	TRBJ1-3	few	.	TGTGCCAGCAGCGTAGACAGGGCCAGCTCTGGAAACACCATATATTTT	CASSVDRASSGNTIYF
TRBV19	TRBJ2-2	.	.	TGTGCCAGTAGTATAGTACTGCTAGCGACGTCCGGGGAGCTGTTTTTT	CASSIVLLATSGELFF
TRBV19	TRBJ2-1	.	TRBD2	TGTGCCAGTAGTATATTAGCGGGGGGACCCTACAATGAGCAGTTCTTC	CASSILAGGPYNEQFF
TRBV5-5	TRBJ2-2	.	.	TGTGCCAGCAGCTTGGAAGGGGTGAATACCGGGGAGCTGTTTTTT	CASSLEGVNTGELFF
TRBV7-2	TRBJ2-7	.	TRBD2	TGTGCCAGCAGCTCGAGTAGCGGGAGGGCAAAAGAGCAGTACTTC	CASSSSSGRAKEQYF
TRBV4-1	TRBJ1-4	.	.	TGCGCCAGCAGCCAAGGACTGGACAGCACTAATGAAAAACTGTTTTTT	CASSQGLDSTNEKLFF
TRBV7-9	TRBJ1-1	.	.	TGTGCCAGCAGCCCGGCCGGGACACAGAACACTGAAGCTTTCTTT	CASSPAGTQNTEAFF
TRBV4-3	TRBJ2-1	.	TRBD1	TGCGCCAGCAGCCAAGATGTGGCCAGGGGGCGCGGTGAGCAGTTCTTC	CASSQDVARGRGEQFF
TRBV28	TRBJ2-7	few	TRBD1	TGTGCCAGCATAAGGACAGGGGGAAGGTACGAGCAGTACTTC	CASIRTGGRYEQYF
TRBV2	TRBJ1-4	.	TRBD1	TGTGCCAGCAGGACGGACAGGACGAATGAAAAACTGTTTTTT	CASRTDRTNEKLFF